The clone carrying this T cell receptor (beta chain) was seen a handful of times. The repertoire was sequenced with immunoSEQ multiplex PCR; TCRdb's copy has only in-frame clones and lacks some. The data show 250,000 to 350,000 clones, with 87% seen just once and 6% to 7% held by the top ten. The study recruited people aged about 18 to 90 years across around 23 US areas. Participant-reported clinical history was the basis for cohort assignment. Before being deemed recovered, Cohort 3 donors had two negative PCRs, clearance, or symptom resolution. The data were taken from a study of blood T cell repertoires in COVID-19. Across the whole study: PBMCs, B-cell-depleted T cells, or T cells provided the cDNA or gDNA that made up the material.

Germline values: CDR1 MNHEY, CDR2 SMNVEV (reference sequence). V lost 5 bases and J lost 6; bases outside the gene matches: 9. CDR3 size: 15 residues. Sequencing was carried out using PBMCs or T cells enriched from blood (not recorded which). The genes are TRBV27 and TRBJ1-2, with TRBD1 matching over 10 bases. The clonotype was recovered from a middle-aged woman who had recovered from COVID-19. The CDR3 nucleotides are TGTGCCAGCAGTCTACAGGGACAGGGGAGCCATGGCTACACCTTC. Amino acid sequence: CASSLQGQGSHGYTF.